These 3 T cell receptor beta chains were sequenced from one sample in a study of cytomegalovirus exposure and HLA in healthy donors. The PCR was carried out with 60 Vbeta primers and 13 Jbeta primers. Clones were read by immunoSEQ multiplex PCR, and TCRdb kept only the in-frame ones, dropping some. The sample lists approximately 160,000 clones, under 90% occurring once. The sequenced material came from PBMCs. The receptors shown here come from a man younger than 45 in good health and CMV-seropositive.

The chain combines TRBV6-6 with TRBJ2-7; 9 bases are a match to TRBD2. Trimming removed 2 bases from V and 4 bases from J; junction bases left unmatched: 6. Germline V gene lookup returns CDR1 MNHNY and CDR2 SVGAGI (reference sequence). The CDR3 is 15 amino acids. The CDR3 sequence is CASSYVAGGPYEQYF. The DNA of the CDR3 is TGTGCCAGCAGTTACGTGGCGGGAGGGCCGTACGAGCAGTACTTC.

This chain connects TRBV9 to TRBJ2-5; 8 nucleotides match TRBD2. The DNA end favors TRBJ2-7, so the J call may be wrong. The CDR3 sequence is 14 residues long. Germline-derived CDR1 and CDR2 are SGDLS and YYNGEE. The DNA of the CDR3 is TGTGCCAGCAGCCCCCCGGGAGGGTACTACGAGCAGTACTTC. It codes for CASSPPGGYYEQYF.

This clone turned up a few times. J is TRBJ2-5 and V is TRBV5-1; D remains unclear. The germline gives CDR1 SGHRS, CDR2 YFSETQ. The length of the CDR3 is 15 residues. V shed 4 bases and J shed 1 base, with 14 bases lying between them. In DNA, the CDR3 is TGCGCCAGCAGCCCGGCATGGCCAGGCCAAGAGACCCAGTACTTC. Encoded protein: CASSPAWPGQETQYF.